What follows describes a single TCR beta chain. What it binds is not known. The germline gives CDR1 DFQATT, CDR2 SNEGSKA (reference sequence). Trimming removed 4 bases from V and 0 bases from J; junction bases left unmatched: 4. The CDR3 runs to 14 residues. Constant-segment primers and 5'RACE yielded cDNA libraries for TCR alpha and TCR beta, each carrying sample barcodes and UMIs. In TCRdb, the 5' RACE reads were re-called with MiXCR into one record per CDR3 protein. The sample yields around 310,000 distinct CDR3 sequences, over 11% seen once. This specimen comes from a study of T-cell memory formation after mild COVID-19. Turning to the study itself: Clusters were largely donor specific. Findings and caveats of the study: Cross-reactive memory apparently joined, as some responding clones appeared in pre-infection memory.

This chain joins TRBV20-1 and TRBJ2-3; 7 bases fit TRBD1. Sequenced: PBMCs or a T cell subset sorted from them (not recorded which). The origin of this receptor is a man between 18 and 35 years old who had mild COVID-19 (a few samples of this study predate the infection). Cell type and time point are not known. The CDR3 sequence is CSANPGGSTDTQYF. The CDR3 region has the DNA TGCAGTGCTAACCCAGGGGGTAGCACAGATACGCAGTATTTT.